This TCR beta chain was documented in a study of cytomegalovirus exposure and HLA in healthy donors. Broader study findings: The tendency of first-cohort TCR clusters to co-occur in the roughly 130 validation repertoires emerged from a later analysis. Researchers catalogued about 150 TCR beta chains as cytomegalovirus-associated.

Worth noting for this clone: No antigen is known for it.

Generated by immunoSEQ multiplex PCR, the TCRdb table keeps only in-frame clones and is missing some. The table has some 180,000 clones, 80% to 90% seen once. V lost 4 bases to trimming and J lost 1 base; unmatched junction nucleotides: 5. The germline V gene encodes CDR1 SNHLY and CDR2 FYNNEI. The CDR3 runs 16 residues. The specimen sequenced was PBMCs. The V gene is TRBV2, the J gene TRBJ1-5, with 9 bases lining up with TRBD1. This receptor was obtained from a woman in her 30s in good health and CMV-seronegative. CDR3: CASSATGGRSNQPQHF. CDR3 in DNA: TGTGCCAGCAGTGCCACAGGGGGCAGGAGCAATCAGCCCCAGCATTTT.